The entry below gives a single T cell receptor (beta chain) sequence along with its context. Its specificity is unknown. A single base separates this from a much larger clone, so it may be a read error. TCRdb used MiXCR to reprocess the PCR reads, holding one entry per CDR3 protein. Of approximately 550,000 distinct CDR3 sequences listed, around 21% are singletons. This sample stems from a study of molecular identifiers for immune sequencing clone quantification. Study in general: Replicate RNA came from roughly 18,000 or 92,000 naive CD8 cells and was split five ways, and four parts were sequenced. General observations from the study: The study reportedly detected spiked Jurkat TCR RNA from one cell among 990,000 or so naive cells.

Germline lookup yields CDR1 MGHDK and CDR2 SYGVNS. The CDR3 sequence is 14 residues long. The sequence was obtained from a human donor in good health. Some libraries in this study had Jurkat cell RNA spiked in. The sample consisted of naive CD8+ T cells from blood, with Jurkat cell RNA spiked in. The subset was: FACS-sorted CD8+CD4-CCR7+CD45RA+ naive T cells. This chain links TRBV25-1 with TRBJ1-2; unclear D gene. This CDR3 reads CASSSRFFNYGHTF. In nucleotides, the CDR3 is TGTGCCAGCAGTAGTCGGTTCTTTAACTATGGCCACACCTTC.